The rows below give T cell receptor beta chains drawn from one sample of a study of cytomegalovirus exposure and HLA in healthy donors. Some clones are missing from TCRdb's copy, which holds only in-frame ones; the method was immunoSEQ multiplex PCR. Here the sample spans 180,000 or so clones, around 82% being singletons. Sequencing was done on a sample of PBMCs. The source is a woman aged 25 to 39 in good health and CMV-seropositive. Both conserved end residues are part of each CDR3.

j_call v_call cdr3_aa
TRBJ1-5 TRBV7-2 CASSLADPGTAYSPQHF
TRBJ2-3 TRBV2 CASSEKFSGGFADTQYF
TRBJ1-6 TRBV20-1 CSAPFGPLHF
TRBJ1-2 TRBV15 CATSLAGTGGNYGYTF
TRBJ1-5 TRBV28 CASSLYRGAGQPQHF
TRBJ2-3 TRBV4-2 CASSHNRGGTDTQYF
TRBJ2-7 TRBV10-3 CAISARGQGYEQYF
TRBJ2-5 TRBV2 CASSSGLQETQYF
TRBJ1-1 TRBV2 CATRTGHEAFF
TRBJ2-7 TRBV6-1 CASSTGQGEREQYF